The present entry profiles one TCR beta chain with its context. Its binding antigen is unknown. The sequencer was an Illumina MiSeq. TCRdb reprocessed the reads, reporting each CDR3 protein sequence once and no DNA. The sample table on file contains roughly 1,400 distinct CDR3 sequences. The top ten clonotypes cover more than 10% of the sample. The record originates from a study of diagnostic markers for celiac disease (dated by TCRdb to the early 2020s). The receptor was derived from a human donor. This table probably holds off-target reads from a library built for another chain. The material sequenced was either unsorted cells or a sorted T cell fraction (not recorded which).

The CDR3 region reads CASSQTGPGGAGELFF. The rearranged segments are TRBV14 and TRBJ2-2; TCRdb outputs TRBD1, but without DNA this stays unchecked. The germline V gene specifies SGHDN as CDR1 and FVKESK as CDR2. From its cysteine to its phenylalanine, the CDR3 spans 16 amino acids. DNA is not on record.